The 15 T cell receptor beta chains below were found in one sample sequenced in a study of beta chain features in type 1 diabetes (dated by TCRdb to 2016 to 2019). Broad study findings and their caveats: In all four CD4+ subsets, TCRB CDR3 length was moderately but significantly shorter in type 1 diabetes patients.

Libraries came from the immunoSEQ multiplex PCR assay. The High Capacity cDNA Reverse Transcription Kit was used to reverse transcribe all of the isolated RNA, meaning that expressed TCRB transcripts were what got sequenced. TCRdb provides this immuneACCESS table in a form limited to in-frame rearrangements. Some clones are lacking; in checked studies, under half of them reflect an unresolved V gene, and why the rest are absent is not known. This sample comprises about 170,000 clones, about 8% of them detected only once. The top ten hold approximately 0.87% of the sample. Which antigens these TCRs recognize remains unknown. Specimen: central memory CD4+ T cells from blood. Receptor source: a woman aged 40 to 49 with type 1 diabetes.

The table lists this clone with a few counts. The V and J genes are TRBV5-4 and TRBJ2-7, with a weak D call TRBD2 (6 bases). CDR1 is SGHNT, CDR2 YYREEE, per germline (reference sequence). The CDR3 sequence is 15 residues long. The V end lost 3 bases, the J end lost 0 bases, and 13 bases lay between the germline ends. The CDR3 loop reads CASSSRASDSYEQYF. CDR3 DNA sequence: TGTGCCAGCAGCTCTCGGGCTAGCGACTCCTACGAGCAGTACTTC.

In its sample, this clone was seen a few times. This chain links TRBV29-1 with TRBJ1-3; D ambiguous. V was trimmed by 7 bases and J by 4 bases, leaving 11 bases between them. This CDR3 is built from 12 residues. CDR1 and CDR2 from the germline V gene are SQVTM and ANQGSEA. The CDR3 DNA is TGCAGCGGCGGTGGATTGGGAAACACCATATATTTT. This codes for CSGGGLGNTIYF.

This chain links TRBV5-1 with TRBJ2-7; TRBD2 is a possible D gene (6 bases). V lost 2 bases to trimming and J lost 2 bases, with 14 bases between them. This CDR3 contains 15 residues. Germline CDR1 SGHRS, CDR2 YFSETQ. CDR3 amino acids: CASSLGGAPTYEQYF. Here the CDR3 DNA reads TGCGCCAGCAGCTTAGGAGGGGCACCTACCTACGAGCAGTACTTC.

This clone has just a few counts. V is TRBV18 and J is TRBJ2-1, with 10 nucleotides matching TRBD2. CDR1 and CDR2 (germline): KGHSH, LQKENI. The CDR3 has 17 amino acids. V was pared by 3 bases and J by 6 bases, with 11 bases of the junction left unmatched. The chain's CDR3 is CASSPPIGLAGVNEQFF. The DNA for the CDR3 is TGTGCCAGCTCACCGCCAATCGGGCTAGCGGGAGTCAATGAGCAGTTCTTC.

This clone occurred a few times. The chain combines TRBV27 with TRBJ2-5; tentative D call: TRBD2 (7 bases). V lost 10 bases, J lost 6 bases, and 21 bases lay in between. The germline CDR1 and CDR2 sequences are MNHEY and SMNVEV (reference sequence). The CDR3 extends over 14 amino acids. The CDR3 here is CATHRGGAGKTQYF. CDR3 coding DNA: TGTGCCACCCATAGGGGGGGCGCAGGGAAGACCCAGTACTTC.

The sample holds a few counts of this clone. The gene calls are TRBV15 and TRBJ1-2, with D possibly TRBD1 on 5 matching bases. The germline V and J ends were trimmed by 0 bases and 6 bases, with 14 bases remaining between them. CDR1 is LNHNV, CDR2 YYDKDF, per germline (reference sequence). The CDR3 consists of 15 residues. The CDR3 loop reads CATSREGTGVHGYTF. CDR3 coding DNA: TGTGCCACCAGCAGAGAGGGCACAGGCGTCCATGGCTACACCTTC.

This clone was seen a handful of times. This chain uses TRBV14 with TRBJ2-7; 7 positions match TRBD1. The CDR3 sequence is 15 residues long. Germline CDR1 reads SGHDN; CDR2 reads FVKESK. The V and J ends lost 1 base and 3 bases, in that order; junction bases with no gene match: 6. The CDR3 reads CASSQVRDSVYEQYF. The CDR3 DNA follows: TGTGCCAGCAGCCAAGTCCGGGACAGTGTCTACGAGCAGTACTTC.

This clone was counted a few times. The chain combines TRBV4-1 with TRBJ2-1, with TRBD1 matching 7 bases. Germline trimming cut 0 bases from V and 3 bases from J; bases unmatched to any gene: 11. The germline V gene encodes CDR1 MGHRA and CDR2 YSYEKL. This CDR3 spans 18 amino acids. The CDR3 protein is CASSQESDRENFYNEQFF. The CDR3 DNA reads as TGCGCCAGCAGCCAAGAATCTGACAGGGAGAACTTCTACAATGAGCAGTTCTTC.

The CDR3 DNA follows: TGTGCCAGCAGCACCCAAGGAGACGGGAAGCAGTTCTTC. Its translation: CASSTQGDGKQFF. This chain joins TRBV11-2 and TRBJ2-1, with D perhaps TRBD2 (5 bases). V lost 5 bases and J 11 bases, leaving 16 bases between the germline ends. The CDR3 runs 13 residues. Germline CDR1 and CDR2: SGHAT and FQNNGV.

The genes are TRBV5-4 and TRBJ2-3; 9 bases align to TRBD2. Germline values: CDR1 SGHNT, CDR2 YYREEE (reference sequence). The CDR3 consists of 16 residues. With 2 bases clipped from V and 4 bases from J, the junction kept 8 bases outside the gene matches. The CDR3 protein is CASSLAGTSLSDTQYF. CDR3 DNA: TGTGCCAGCAGCTTAGCCGGGACTAGCTTGTCAGATACGCAGTATTTT. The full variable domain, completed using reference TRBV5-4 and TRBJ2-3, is ETGVTQSPTHLIKTRGQQVTLRCSSQSGHNTVSWYQQALGQGPQFIFQYYREEENGRGNFPPRFSGLQFPNYSSELNVNALELDDSALYLCASSLAGTSLSDTQYFGPGTRLTVL.

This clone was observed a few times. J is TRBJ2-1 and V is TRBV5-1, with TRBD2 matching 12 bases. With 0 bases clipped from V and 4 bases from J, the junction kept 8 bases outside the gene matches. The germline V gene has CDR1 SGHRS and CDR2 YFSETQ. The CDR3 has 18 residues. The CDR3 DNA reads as TGCGCCAGCAGCTTGGCACTAGCGGGGGGACTTTATTACAATGAGCAGTTCTTC. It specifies CASSLALAGGLYYNEQFF.

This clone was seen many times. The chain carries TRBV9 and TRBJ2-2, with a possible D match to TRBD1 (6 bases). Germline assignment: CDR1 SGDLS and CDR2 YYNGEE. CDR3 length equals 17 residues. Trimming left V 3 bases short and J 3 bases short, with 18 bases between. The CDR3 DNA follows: TGTGCCAGCAGCGCTCATCCGGGACAAAAGGACACCGGGGAGCTGTTTTTT. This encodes CASSAHPGQKDTGELFF.

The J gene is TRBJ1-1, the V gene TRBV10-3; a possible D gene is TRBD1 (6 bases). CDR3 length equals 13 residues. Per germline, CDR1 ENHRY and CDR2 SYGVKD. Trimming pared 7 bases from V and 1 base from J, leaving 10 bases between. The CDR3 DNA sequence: TGTGCCATCACCGACAGGACGAACACTGAAGCTTTCTTT. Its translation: CAITDRTNTEAFF.

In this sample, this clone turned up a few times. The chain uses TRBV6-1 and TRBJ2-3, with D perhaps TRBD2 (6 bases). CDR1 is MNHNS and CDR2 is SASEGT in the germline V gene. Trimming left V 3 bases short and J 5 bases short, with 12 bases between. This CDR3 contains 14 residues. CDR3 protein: CASSDGGPGDTQYF. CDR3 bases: TGTGCCAGCAGTGACGGGGGACCTGGAGATACGCAGTATTTT.

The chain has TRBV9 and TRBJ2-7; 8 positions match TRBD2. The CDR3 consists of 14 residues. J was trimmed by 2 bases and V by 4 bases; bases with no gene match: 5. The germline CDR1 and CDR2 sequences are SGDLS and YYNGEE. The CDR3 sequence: CASSLSGVTYEQYF. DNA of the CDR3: TGTGCCAGCAGCCTTAGCGGGGTAACCTACGAGCAGTACTTC.